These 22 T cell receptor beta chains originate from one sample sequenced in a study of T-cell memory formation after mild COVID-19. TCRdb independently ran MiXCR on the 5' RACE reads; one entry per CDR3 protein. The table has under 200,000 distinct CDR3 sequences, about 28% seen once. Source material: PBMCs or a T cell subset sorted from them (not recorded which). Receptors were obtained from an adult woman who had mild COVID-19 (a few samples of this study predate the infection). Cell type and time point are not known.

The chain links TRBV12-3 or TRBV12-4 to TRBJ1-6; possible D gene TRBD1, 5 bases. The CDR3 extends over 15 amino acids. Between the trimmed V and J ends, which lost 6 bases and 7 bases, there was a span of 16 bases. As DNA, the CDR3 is TGTGCCAGCAGCCGAACCAGGGAGGGCAATTCACCCCTCCACTTT. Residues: CASSRTREGNSPLHF.

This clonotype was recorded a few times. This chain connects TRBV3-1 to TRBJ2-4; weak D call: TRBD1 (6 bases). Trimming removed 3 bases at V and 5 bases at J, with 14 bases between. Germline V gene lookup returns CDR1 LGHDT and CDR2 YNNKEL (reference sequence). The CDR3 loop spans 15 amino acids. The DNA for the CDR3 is TGTGCCAGCAGCCAGGGGGCAACTGGGCAAAACATTCAGTACTTC. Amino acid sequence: CASSQGATGQNIQYF.

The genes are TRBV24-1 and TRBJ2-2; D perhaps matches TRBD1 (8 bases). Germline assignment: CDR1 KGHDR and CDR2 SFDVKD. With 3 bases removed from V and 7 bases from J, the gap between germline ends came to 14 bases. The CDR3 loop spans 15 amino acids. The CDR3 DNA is TGTGCCACCAGTGATCTGGACAGGGAGGGCGGGGAGCTGTTTTTT. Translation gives CATSDLDREGGELFF.

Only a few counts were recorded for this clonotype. The CDR3 loop reads CASSLSLGLAGGPFSYEQYF. The CDR3 DNA sequence: TGTGCCAGCAGTTTATCCCTGGGACTAGCGGGGGGCCCCTTCTCCTACGAGCAGTACTTC. V and J are TRBV27 and TRBJ2-7, with 15 bases identical to TRBD2. CDR3 length: 20 residues. With V trimmed by 0 bases and J by 0 bases, 9 bases remained unmatched. Per the germline V gene, CDR1 is MNHEY and CDR2 is SMNVEV (reference sequence).

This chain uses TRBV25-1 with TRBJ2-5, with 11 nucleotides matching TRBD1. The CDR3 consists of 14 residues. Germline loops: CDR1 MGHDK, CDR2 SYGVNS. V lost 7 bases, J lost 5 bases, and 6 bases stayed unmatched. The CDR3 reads CASMDRGRGETQYF. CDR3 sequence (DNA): TGTGCCAGCATGGACAGGGGGCGAGGCGAGACCCAGTACTTC.

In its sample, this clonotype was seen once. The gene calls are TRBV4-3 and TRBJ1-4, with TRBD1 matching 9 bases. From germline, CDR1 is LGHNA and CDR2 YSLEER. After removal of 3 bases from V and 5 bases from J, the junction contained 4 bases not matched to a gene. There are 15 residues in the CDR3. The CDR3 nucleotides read TGCGCCAGCAGCCATGCTGGGACAGGGAATGAAAAACTGTTTTTT. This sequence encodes CASSHAGTGNEKLFF.

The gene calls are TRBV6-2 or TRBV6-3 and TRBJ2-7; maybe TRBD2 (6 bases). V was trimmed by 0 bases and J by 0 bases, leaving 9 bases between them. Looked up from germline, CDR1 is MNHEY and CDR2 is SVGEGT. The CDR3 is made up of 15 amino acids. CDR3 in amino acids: CASSYSSGSSYEQYF. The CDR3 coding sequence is TGTGCCAGCAGTTACTCTAGCGGAAGCTCCTACGAGCAGTACTTC.

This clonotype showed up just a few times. The CDR3, as DNA: TGTGCCAGCACCAAGGACTCTATGAACACCGGGGAGCTGTTTTTT. It specifies CASTKDSMNTGELFF. The chain employs TRBV6-2 or TRBV6-3 and TRBJ2-2, with D possibly TRBD2 on 5 matching bases. CDR1 and CDR2 (germline): MNHEY, SVGEGT. The CDR3 sequence is 15 residues long. V gave up 7 bases and J gave up 1 base, with 13 bases separating them.

The CDR3 is CASSQAGQASTDTQYF. The CDR3 region has the DNA TGCGCCAGCAGCCAAGCGGGTCAGGCGAGCACAGATACGCAGTATTTT. This chain uses TRBV4-3 with TRBJ2-3; D is unresolved. In germline, CDR1 is LGHNA, CDR2 YSLEER. The CDR3 runs 16 residues. Trimming shortened V by 1 base and J by 0 bases, and 11 bases separated the two germline ends.

CDR3 amino acids: CSVAGLSTEAFF. DNA of the CDR3: TGCAGCGTTGCAGGTTTGAGCACTGAAGCTTTCTTT. The chain is built from TRBV29-1 and TRBJ1-1, with D unclear. V lost 4 bases to trimming and J lost 4 bases, with 10 bases between them. The germline V gene encodes CDR1 SQVTM and CDR2 ANQGSEA. CDR3 size: 12 residues.

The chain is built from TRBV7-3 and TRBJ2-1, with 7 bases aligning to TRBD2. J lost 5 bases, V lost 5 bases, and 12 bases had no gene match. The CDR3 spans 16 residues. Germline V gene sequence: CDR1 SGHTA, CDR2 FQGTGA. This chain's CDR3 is CASSRLGRENNNEQFF. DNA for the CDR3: TGTGCCAGCAGCCGCTTGGGGCGGGAGAATAACAATGAGCAGTTCTTC.

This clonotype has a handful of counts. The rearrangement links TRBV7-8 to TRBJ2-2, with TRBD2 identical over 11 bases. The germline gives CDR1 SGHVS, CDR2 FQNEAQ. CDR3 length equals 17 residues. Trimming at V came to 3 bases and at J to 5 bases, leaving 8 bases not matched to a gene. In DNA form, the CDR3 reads TGTGCCAGCAGCTTTGATAGCGGGGGGGCAAGGACCGGGGAGCTGTTTTTT. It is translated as CASSFDSGGARTGELFF.

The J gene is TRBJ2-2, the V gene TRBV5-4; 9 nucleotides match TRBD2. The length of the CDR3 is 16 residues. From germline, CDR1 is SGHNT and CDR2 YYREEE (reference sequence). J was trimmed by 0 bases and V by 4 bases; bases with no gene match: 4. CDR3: CASSRTSGPNTGELFF. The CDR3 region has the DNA TGTGCCAGCAGCAGAACTAGCGGGCCGAACACCGGGGAGCTGTTTTTT.

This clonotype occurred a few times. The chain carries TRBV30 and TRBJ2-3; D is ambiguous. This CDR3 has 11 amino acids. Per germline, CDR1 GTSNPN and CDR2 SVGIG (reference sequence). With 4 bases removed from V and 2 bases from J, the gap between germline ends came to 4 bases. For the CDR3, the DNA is TGTGCCTGGACGGTCACAGATACGCAGTATTTT. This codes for CAWTVTDTQYF.

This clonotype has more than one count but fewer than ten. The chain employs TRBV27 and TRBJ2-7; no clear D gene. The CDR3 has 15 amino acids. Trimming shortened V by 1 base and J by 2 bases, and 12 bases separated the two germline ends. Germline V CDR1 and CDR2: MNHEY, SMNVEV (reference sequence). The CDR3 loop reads CASSLYPGLAYEQYF. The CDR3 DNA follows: TGTGCCAGCAGTTTATACCCCGGGCTTGCCTACGAGCAGTACTTC.

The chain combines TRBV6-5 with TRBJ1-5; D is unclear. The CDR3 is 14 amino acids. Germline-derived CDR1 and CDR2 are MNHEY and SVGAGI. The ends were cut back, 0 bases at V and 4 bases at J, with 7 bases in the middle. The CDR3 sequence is CASSYSGVNQPQHF. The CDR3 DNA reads TGTGCCAGCAGTTACTCGGGAGTAAATCAGCCCCAGCATTTT.

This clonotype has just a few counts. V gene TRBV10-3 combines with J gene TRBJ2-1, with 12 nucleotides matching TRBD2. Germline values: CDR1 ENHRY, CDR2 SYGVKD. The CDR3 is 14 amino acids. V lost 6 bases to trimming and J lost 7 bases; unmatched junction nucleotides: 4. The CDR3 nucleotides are TGTGCCATCAGCCTAGCGGGAGGGCAAAATGAGCAGTTCTTC. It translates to CAISLAGGQNEQFF.

CDR3 DNA sequence: TGTGCCAGCAGCCAAGATGGTTATCGGGAGCCGGGGGAAGAGACCCAGTACTTC. It codes for CASSQDGYREPGEETQYF. The chain uses TRBV3-1 and TRBJ2-5; D possibly corresponds to TRBD2 (6 bases). Trimming pared 0 bases from V and 3 bases from J, leaving 20 bases between. The CDR3 extends over 18 amino acids. Germline V gives CDR1 LGHDT, CDR2 YNNKEL (reference sequence).

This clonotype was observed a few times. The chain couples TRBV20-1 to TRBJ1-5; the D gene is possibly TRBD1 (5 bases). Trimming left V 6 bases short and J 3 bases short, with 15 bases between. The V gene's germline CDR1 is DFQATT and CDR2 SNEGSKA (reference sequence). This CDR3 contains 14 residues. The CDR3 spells CSARRGPPNQPQHF. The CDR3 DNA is TGCAGTGCAAGAAGGGGCCCCCCCAATCAGCCCCAGCATTTT.

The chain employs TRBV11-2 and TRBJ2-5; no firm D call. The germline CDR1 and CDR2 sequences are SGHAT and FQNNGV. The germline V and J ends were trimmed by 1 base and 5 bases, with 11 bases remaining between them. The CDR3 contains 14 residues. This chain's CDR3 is CASSLVSSRETQYF. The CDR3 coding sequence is TGTGCCAGCAGCTTAGTGAGTAGCAGGGAGACCCAGTACTTC.

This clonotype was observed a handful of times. CDR3 region: CASSSHRLRSYNEQFF. In DNA form, the CDR3 reads TGTGCCAGCAGCTCACACAGGTTACGCTCCTACAATGAGCAGTTCTTC. The chain carries TRBV7-8 and TRBJ2-1, with a tentative D call TRBD1 (5 bases). The V end was cut by 4 bases, the J end by 0 bases, with 13 bases between. The CDR3 runs to 16 residues. The germline V gene encodes CDR1 SGHVS and CDR2 FQNEAQ.

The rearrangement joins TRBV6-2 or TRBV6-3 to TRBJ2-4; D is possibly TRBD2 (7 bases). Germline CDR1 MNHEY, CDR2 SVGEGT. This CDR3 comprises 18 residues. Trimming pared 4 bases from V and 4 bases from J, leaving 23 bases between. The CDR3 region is CASSFSLATQGLKNIQYF. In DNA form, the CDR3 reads TGTGCCAGCAGTTTCTCACTAGCGACCCAGGGGTTGAAAAACATTCAGTACTTC.